This T cell receptor beta chain was captured in a study of yellow fever vaccine responses in identical twins (dated by TCRdb to 2016 to 2018). Concerning the study at large: Focusing on identical twins, the study followed the T cell clones that responded to the vaccine, and did so with precision.

Overall results and qualifications from the work: The authors reported that the T cell response to vaccination in identical twins appeared partly convergent and partly personalized.

CDR1 SQVTM and CDR2 ANQGSEA were looked up in the germline V gene. V loses 3 bases, J loses 1 base, and the germline ends lie 11 bases apart. Its CDR3 holds 14 amino acids, cysteine through phenylalanine. The read is trimmed to its CDR3 DNA, 42 bases read in frame from base 1. This clonotype was counted a single time. The target of this receptor is not known. No base quality values were provided; no much bigger clone lies one nucleotide off. One read alone makes for weak evidence. Library preparation used RT-PCR. Sequencer: Illumina HiSeq 2500. TCRdb reran the public reads through fastp at Q25 and MiXCR, keeping productive beta chains. Rows matching on CDR3 protein sequence are summarized as one entry with the most common DNA and genes. The sample table records about 13,000 distinct CDR3 sequences; 70% to 90% of these occur just once. Around 1.7% of the sample rests with the top ten.

The chain uses TRBV29-1 and TRBJ2-3; the D gene is tentatively TRBD1 or TRBD2, each matching 5 bases. The receptor was isolated from a woman in her late teens or twenties who received the yellow fever vaccine. Donor details come from another sample of the same person, matched by shared clones. Sequenced here: T cells from blood (PBMCs), unsorted or a sorted subset (not recorded which), sampled before or after yellow fever vaccination (not recorded which). The CDR3 sequence is CSVDRGVGTDTQYF. The DNA is as follows: TGCAGCGTTGACCGGGGCGTGGGCACAGATACGCAGTATTTT.